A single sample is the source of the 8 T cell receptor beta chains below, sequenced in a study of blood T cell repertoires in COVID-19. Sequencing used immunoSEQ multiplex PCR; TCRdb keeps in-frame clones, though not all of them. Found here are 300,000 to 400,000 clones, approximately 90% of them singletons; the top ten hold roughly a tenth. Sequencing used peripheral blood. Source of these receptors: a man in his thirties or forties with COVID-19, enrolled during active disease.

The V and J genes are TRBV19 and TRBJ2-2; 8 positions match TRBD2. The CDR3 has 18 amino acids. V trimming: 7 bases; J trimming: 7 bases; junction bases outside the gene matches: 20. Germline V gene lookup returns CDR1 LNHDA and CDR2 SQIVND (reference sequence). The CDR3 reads CASKGSLETSVRSGELFF. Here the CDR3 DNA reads TGTGCCAGTAAAGGTTCACTGGAGACTAGCGTTCGGAGCGGGGAGCTGTTTTTT. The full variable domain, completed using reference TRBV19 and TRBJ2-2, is DGGITQSPKYLFRKEGQNVTLSCEQNLNHDAMYWYRQDPGQGLRLIYYSQIVNDFQKGDIAEGYSVSREKKESFPLTVTSAQKNPTAFYLCASKGSLETSVRSGELFFGEGSRLTVL.

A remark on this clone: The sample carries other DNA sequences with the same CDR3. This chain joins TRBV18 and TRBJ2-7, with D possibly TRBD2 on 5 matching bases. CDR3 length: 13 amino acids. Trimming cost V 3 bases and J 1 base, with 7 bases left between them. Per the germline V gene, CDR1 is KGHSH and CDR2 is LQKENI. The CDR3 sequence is CASSPPGSYEQYF. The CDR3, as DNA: TGTGCCAGCTCACCGCCGGGGTCCTACGAGCAGTACTTC.

The CDR3 DNA sequence: TGCGCCAGCAGCCTATCTCTAGGAGACGCCTACGAGCAGTACTTC. Translated, it gives CASSLSLGDAYEQYF. This chain connects TRBV4-3 to TRBJ2-7; D gene unclear. The germline gives CDR1 LGHNA, CDR2 YSLEER. The CDR3 sequence is 15 residues long. V lost 4 bases and J 2 bases, leaving 15 bases between the germline ends.

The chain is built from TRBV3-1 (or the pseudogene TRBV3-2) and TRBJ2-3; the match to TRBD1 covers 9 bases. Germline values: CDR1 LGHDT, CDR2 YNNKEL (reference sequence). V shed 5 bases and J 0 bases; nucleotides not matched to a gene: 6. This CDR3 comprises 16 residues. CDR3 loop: CASSSAGQGSTDTQYF. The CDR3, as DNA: TGTGCCAGCAGCAGTGCGGGACAGGGAAGCACAGATACGCAGTATTTT.

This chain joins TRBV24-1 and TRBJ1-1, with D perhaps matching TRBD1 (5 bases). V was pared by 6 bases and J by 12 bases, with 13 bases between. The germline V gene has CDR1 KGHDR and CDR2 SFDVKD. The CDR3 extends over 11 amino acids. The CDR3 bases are TGTGCCACCAGTTTTAGGGGTTGGACTTTCTTT. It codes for CATSFRGWTFF.

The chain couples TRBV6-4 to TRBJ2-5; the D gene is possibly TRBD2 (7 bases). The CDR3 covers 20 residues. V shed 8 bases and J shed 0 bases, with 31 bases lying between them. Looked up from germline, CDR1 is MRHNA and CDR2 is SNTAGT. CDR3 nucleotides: TGTGCCAGCCCCTATATTATACGGGACACATGGGGGGGTTACCAAGAGACCCAGTACTTC. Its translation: CASPYIIRDTWGGYQETQYF.

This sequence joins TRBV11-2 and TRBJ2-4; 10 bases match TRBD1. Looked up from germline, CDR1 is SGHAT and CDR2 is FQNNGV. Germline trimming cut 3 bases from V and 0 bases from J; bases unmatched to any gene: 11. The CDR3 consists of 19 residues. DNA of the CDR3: TGTGCCAGCAGCTTTCTCGGGACAGGGGCGGATCTAGCCAAAAACATTCAGTACTTC. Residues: CASSFLGTGADLAKNIQYF.

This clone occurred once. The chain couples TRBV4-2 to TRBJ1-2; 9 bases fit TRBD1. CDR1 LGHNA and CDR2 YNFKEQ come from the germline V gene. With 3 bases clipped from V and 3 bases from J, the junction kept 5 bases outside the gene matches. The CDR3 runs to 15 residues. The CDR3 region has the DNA TGTGCCAGCAGCCAGGGACAGGGTAGGGACTATGGCTACACCTTC. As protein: CASSQGQGRDYGYTF.